This T cell receptor (beta chain) was profiled in a study of T cells in tuberculosis (dated by TCRdb to the late 2010s). For the wider study: In the study, CD1B tetramers and high-throughput TCR immunosequencing were combined to characterize T cells specific for the mycobacterial lipid antigen glucose monomycolate (GMM). IGRA-negative adolescents, IGRA-positive adolescents with latent tuberculosis and adults with active tuberculosis, some 11 per group, were compared in a South African clinical cohort.

At study entry, a tuberculin skin test and the QuantiFERON-TB GOLD In-Tube IGRA were used to screen adolescents for latent tuberculosis infection. Immunosequencing was performed on unsorted cryopreserved PBMC and covered roughly 100,000 T cells per clinical donor on average. Eleven high schools in the Worcester region of the Western Cape, South Africa, served as enrollment sites for adolescents aged 12 to 18 years. Around 10 M. tuberculosis-infected adolescents and around ten uninfected adolescents were selected, with the two groups matched for age and sex. PBMC from adolescents were isolated by density centrifugation from freshly drawn heparinized blood and then cryopreserved. The V and J ends are trimmed by 2 bases and 4 bases, leaving 13 bases between them. From cysteine to phenylalanine, the CDR3 is 15 amino acids long. Left in the record is the CDR3 DNA by itself, 45 bases read in frame from the first base. As encoded in the germline V gene, CDR1 is KGHSH while CDR2 is LQKENI.

General conclusions and limits of the study: Active tuberculosis TCR-alpha repertoires showed smaller mean NN-distances to GMM-specific TCRs than IGRA-negative controls, suggesting clonal expansion of these TCRs. A classifier using the diverse GMM-specific repertoire reached roughly 90% accuracy (AUROC 0.9 to 0.95), compared with about 63% accuracy using GEM motif frequencies. The smaller NN-distances were partly driven by shorter CDR3-alpha lengths in active tuberculosis patients, and the difference for TCR-beta did not reach statistical significance. Clinical samples were selected based on which cryopreserved specimens were available, and the active tuberculosis cases were adults whereas the controls were adolescents.

The immunoSEQ multiplex PCR assay was used to generate TCR libraries, with TCR-beta and/or TCR-alpha/delta assays applied to each sample. Amplified TCR libraries were sequenced on the Illumina high-throughput platform. The authors' analysis ran thus. Clustering and dimensionality reduction relied on pairwise TCRdist distances among GMM-specific receptors from T cells that were either sorted ex vivo or expanded in vitro. Each clinical repertoire was scored by mean NN-distance, the average TCRdist to the nearest 10% of tetramer-positive reference sequences. GEM TCR motif frequency was computed as the fraction of unique TCRs matching known GEM sequences by V/J usage and CDR3 length. Linear discriminant analysis with leave-one-out cross-validation, implemented in scikit-learn, was used to classify active tuberculosis. This is the immuneACCESS table as TCRdb keeps it, with only in-frame sequences that have V and J called. A part of the clones is gone; compared with another copy, unresolved V genes explain less than half, and the rest is unexplained. V and J calls and clone size come straight from that table; D and trimming were deduced from the DNA. This sample is represented by under 45,000 clones; roughly 93% of them were singletons. 5.5% to 8% of the sample lies in the top ten.

In regard to this clone: The antigen this receptor binds is unknown. Base qualities are missing; no much larger clone stands one base away.

The sequence links TRBV18 to TRBJ2-3; TRBD1 could be the D gene, as 5 bases match. Sequenced: PBMCs. The origin of this receptor is a donor between 10 and 35 years old with latent tuberculosis or without tuberculosis infection. The CDR3 has the sequence CASSPKQGRADTQYF. The DNA sequence reads TGTGCCAGCTCACCAAAGCAGGGAAGGGCAGATACGCAGTATTTT.